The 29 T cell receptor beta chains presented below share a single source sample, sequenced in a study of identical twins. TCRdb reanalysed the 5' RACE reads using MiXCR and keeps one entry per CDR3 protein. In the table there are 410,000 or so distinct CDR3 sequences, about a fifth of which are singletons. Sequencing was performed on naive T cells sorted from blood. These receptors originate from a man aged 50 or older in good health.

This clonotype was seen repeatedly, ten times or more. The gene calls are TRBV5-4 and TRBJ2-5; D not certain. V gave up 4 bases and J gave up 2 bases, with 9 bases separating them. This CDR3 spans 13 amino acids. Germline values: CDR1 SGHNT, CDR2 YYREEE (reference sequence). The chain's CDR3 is CASSLNLQETQYF. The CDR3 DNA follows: TGTGCCAGCAGCCTCAATTTACAAGAGACCCAGTACTTC.

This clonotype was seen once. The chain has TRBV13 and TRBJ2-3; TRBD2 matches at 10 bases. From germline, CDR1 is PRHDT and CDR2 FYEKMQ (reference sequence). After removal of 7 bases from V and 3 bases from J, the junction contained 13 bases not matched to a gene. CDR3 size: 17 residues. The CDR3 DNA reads TGTGCCAGCACCACTGTGCTAGCGGGAGAGGCGACAGATACGCAGTATTTT. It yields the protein CASTTVLAGEATDTQYF.

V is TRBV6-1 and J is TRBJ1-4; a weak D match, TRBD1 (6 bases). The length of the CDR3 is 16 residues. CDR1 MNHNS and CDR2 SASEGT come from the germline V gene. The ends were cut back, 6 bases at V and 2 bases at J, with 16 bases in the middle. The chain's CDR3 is CASRKYGTITNEKLFF. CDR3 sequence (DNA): TGTGCCAGCAGGAAGTATGGGACAATCACTAATGAAAAACTGTTTTTT.

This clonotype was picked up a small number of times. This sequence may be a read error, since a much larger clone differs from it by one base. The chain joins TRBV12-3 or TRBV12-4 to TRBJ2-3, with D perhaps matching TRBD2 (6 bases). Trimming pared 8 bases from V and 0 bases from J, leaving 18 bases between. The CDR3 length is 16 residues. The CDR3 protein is CASPPPEGTSTDTQYF. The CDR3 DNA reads TGTGCCAGCCCCCCGCCGGAGGGGACTAGCACAGATACGCAGTATTTT.

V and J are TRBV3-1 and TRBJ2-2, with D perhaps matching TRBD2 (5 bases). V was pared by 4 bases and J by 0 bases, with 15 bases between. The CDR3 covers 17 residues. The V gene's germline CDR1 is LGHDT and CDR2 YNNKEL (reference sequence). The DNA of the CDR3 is TGTGCCAGCAGCCTCCGACGGGGTTACGCGAACACCGGGGAGCTGTTTTTT. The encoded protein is CASSLRRGYANTGELFF. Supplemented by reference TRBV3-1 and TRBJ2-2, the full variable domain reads DTAVSQTPKYLVTQMGNDKSIKCEQNLGHDTMYWYKQDSKKFLKIMFSYNNKELIINETVPNRFSPKSPDKAHLNLHINSLELGDSAVYFCASSLRRGYANTGELFFGEGSRLTVL.

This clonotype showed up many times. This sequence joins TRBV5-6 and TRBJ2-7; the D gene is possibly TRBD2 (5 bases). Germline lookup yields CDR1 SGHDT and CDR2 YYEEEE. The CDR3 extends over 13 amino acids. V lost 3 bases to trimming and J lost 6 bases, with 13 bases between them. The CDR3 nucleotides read TGTGCCAGCAGCTCCGGGTCCGGGATCGAGCAGTACTTC. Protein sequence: CASSSGSGIEQYF.

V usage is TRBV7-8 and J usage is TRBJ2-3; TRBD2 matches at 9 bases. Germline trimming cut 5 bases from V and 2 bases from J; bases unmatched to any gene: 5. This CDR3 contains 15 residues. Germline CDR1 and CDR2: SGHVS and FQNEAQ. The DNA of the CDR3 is TGTGCCAGCAGCGTCAGCGGGGGGACCACAGATACGCAGTATTTT. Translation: CASSVSGGTTDTQYF.

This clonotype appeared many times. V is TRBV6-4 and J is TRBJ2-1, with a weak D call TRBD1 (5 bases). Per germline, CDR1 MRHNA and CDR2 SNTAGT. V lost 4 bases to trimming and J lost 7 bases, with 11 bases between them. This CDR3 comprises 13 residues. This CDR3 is CASSGTGMNEQFF. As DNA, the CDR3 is TGTGCCAGCAGTGGCACAGGAATGAATGAGCAGTTCTTC.

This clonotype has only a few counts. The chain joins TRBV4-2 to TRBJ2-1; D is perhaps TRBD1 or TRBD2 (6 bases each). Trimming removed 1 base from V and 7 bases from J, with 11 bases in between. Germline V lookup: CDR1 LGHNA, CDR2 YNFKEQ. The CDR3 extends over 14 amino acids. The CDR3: CASSQAGALNEQFF. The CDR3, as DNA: TGTGCCAGCAGCCAAGCGGGGGCGCTTAATGAGCAGTTCTTC.

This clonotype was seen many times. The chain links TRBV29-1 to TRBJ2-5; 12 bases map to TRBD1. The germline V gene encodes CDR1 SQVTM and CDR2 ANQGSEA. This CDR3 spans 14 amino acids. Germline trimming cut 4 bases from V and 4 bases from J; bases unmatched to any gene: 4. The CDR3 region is CSVAGDRGLETQYF. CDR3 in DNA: TGCAGCGTTGCGGGGGACAGGGGGCTAGAGACCCAGTACTTC.

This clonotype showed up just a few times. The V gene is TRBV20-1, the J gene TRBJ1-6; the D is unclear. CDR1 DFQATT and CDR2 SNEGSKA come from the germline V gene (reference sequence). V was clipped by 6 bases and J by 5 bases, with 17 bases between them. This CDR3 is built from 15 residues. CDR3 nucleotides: TGCAGTGCCGTCCCCCAGTCCCTTAATAATTCACCCCTCCACTTT. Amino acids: CSAVPQSLNNSPLHF.

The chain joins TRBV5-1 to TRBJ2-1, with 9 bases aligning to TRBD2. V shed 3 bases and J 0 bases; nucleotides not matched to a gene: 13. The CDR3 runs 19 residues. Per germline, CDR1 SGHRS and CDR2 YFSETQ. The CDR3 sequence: CASSYTGERGASSYNEQFF. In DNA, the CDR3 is TGCGCCAGCAGCTATACGGGAGAGCGGGGGGCGAGCTCCTACAATGAGCAGTTCTTC.

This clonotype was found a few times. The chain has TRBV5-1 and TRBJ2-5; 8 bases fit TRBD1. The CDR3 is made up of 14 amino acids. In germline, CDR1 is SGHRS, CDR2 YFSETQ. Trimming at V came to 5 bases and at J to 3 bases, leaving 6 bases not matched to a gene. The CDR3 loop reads CASRRGQAEETQYF. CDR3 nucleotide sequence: TGCGCCAGCAGGCGGGGACAGGCCGAAGAGACCCAGTACTTC.

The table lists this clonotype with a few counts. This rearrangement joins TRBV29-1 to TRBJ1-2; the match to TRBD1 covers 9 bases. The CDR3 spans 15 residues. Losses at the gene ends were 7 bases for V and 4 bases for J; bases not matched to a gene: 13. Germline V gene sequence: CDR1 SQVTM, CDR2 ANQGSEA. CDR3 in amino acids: CSAVQGQGLGYGYTF. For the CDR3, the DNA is TGCAGCGCAGTCCAGGGACAGGGTCTTGGCTATGGCTACACCTTC.

CDR3 DNA: TGTGCCAGCACCGAAGGAGGGCTGGTGGAGACCCAGTACTTC. Translation: CASTEGGLVETQYF. V and J are TRBV2 and TRBJ2-5, with D maybe TRBD2 (6 bases). Per the germline V gene, CDR1 is SNHLY and CDR2 is FYNNEI. The CDR3 runs 14 residues. Trimming left V 7 bases short and J 5 bases short, with 17 bases between.

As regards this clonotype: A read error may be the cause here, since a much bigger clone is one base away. The CDR3 is CSVVGRNTEAFF. The CDR3 bases are TGCAGCGTTGTTGGTAGGAACACTGAAGCTTTCTTT. The V gene is TRBV29-1, the J gene TRBJ1-1; D ambiguous. The CDR3 length is 12 residues. V was clipped by 4 bases and J by 1 base, with 7 bases between them. Germline V lookup: CDR1 SQVTM, CDR2 ANQGSEA.

The DNA for the CDR3 is TGTGCCAGCAGATTCGCCGGGGAGCTGTTTTTT. Residues: CASRFAGELFF. The chain recombines TRBV6-5 with TRBJ2-2; unclear D gene. Trimming cost V 6 bases and J 6 bases, with 5 bases left between them. This CDR3 comprises 11 residues. Germline V gene data show CDR1 as MNHEY and CDR2 as SVGAGI.

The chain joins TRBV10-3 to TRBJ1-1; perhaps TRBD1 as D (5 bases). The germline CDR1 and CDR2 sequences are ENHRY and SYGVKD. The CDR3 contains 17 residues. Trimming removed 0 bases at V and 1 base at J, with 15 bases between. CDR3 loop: CAISESTIWGTNTEAFF. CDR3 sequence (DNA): TGTGCCATCAGTGAGTCGACTATTTGGGGCACGAACACTGAAGCTTTCTTT.

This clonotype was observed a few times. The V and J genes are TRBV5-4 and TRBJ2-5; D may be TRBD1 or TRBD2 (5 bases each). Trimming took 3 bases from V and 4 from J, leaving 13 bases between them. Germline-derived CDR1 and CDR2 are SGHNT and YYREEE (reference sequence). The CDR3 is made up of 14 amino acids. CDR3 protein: CASSSGTNLETQYF. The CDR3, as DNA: TGTGCCAGCAGCTCCGGGACCAACCTAGAGACCCAGTACTTC.

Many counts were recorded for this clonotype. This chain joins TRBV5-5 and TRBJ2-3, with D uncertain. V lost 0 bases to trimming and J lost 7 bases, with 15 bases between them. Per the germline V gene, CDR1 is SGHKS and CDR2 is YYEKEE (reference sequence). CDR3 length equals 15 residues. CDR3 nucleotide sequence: TGTGCCAGCAGCTTGGGAGCCGTGAGATGGAATACGCAGTATTTT. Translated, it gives CASSLGAVRWNTQYF.

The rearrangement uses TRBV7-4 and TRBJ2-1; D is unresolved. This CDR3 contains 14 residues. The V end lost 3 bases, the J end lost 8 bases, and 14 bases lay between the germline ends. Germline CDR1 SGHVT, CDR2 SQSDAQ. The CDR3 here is CASSLRSPLDEQFF. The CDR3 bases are TGTGCCAGCAGCTTGAGGAGCCCCCTGGATGAGCAGTTCTTC.

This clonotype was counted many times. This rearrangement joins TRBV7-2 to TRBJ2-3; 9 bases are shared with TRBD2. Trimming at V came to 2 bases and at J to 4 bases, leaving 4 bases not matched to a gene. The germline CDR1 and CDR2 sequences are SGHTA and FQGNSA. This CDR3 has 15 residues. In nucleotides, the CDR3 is TGTGCCAGCAGCTTATGGACTAGCGCAGCAGATACGCAGTATTTT. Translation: CASSLWTSAADTQYF.

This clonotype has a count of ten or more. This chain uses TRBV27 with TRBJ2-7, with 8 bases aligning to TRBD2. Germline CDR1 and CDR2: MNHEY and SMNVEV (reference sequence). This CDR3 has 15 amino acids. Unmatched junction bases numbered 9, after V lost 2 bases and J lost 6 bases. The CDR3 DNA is TGTGCCAGCAGTTTAACCTTCGGGACTAGTTCCGAGCAGTACTTC. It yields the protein CASSLTFGTSSEQYF.

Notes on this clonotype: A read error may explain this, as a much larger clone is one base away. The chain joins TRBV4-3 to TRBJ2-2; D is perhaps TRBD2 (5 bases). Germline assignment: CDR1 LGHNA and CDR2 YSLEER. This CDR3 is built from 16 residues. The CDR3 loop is CASGQDGLAGTGELFF. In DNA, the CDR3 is TGCGCCAGCGGCCAAGATGGTCTAGCAGGCACCGGGGAGCTGTTTTTT.

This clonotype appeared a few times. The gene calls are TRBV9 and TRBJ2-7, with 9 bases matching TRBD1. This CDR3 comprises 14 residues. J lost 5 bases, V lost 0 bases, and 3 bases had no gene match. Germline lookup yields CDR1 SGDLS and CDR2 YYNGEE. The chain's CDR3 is CASSVGDRAHEQYF. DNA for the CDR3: TGTGCCAGCAGCGTAGGGGACAGGGCCCACGAGCAGTACTTC.

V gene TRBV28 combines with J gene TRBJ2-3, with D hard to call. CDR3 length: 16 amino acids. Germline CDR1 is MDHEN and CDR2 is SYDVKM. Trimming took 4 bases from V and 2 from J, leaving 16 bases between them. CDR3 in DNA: TGTGCCAGCAGTTCCCCAAGCCTTCCCCCCACAGATACGCAGTATTTT. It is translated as CASSSPSLPPTDTQYF.

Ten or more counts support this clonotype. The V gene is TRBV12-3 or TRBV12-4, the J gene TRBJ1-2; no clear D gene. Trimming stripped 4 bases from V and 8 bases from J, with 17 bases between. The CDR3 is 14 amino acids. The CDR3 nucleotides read TGTGCCAGCAGTTCCACTGACGGAGCGTTGGGCTACACCTTC. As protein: CASSSTDGALGYTF.

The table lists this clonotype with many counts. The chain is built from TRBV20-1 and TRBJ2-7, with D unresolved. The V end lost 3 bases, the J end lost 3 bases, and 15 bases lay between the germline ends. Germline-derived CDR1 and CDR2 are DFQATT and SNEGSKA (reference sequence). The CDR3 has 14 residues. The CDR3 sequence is CSAREGRYLYEQYF. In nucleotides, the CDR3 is TGCAGTGCTAGGGAAGGACGGTACCTCTACGAGCAGTACTTC.

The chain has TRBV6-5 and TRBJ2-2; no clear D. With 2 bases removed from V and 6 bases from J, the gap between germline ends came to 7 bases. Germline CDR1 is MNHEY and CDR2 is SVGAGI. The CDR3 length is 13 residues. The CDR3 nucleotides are TGTGCCAGCAGTTACATGCTTCCCGGGGAGCTGTTTTTT. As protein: CASSYMLPGELFF.